These 27 T cell receptor beta chains originate from one sample sequenced in a study of blood T cell repertoires in COVID-19. Sequencing used immunoSEQ multiplex PCR; TCRdb keeps in-frame clones, though not all of them. The data hold approximately 210,000 clones, with about 92% observed a single time. The sequencing input was peripheral blood. The receptors originated from a man aged 30-40 years with acute or convalescent COVID-19.

Comments on this clone: The same CDR3 arises from other DNA sequences in this sample as well. The V and J genes are TRBV19 and TRBJ1-4, with D unclear. The CDR3 extends over 15 amino acids. Trimming removed 5 bases at V and 0 bases at J, with 10 bases between. CDR1 and CDR2 (germline): LNHDA, SQIVND (reference sequence). The CDR3 DNA reads TGTGCCAGTAGTGGCACAGCAGCAACTAATGAAAAACTGTTTTTT. As protein: CASSGTAATNEKLFF. Drawing the rest from reference TRBV19 and TRBJ1-4, the complete variable domain is DGGITQSPKYLFRKEGQNVTLSCEQNLNHDAMYWYRQDPGQGLRLIYYSQIVNDFQKGDIAEGYSVSREKKESFPLTVTSAQKNPTAFYLCASSGTAATNEKLFFGSGTQLSVL.

This sequence joins TRBV4-2 and TRBJ2-7, with 7 bases fitting TRBD1. This CDR3 has 16 residues. The V and J ends lost 4 bases and 4 bases, in that order; junction bases with no gene match: 13. The germline CDR1 and CDR2 sequences are LGHNA and YNFKEQ. DNA of the CDR3: TGTGCCAGCAGCCGCAAACAGGGGATTGCAAGTTACGAGCAGTACTTC. As protein: CASSRKQGIASYEQYF.

The chain is built from TRBV4-1 and TRBJ2-3, with 12 bases fitting TRBD2. V dropped 0 bases and J dropped 4; count of bases not matched to a gene: 5. This CDR3 has 17 amino acids. Germline V gene sequence: CDR1 MGHRA, CDR2 YSYEKL. DNA for the CDR3: TGCGCCAGCAGCCAAGAACCTCTAGCGGGGGGGGCAGATACGCAGTATTTT. It yields the protein CASSQEPLAGGADTQYF.

This rearrangement joins TRBV5-1 to TRBJ2-1, with 10 nucleotides matching TRBD2. V lost 1 base and J lost 4; bases outside the gene matches: 5. The germline V gene has CDR1 SGHRS and CDR2 YFSETQ. The CDR3 contains 16 residues. CDR3 residues: CASSLRTSGAYNEQFF. Here the CDR3 DNA reads TGCGCCAGCAGCTTGAGGACTAGCGGAGCTTACAATGAGCAGTTCTTC. Filled out from reference TRBV5-1 and TRBJ2-1, the complete variable domain reads KAGVTQTPRYLIKTRGQQVTLSCSPISGHRSVSWYQQTPGQGLQFLFEYFSETQRNKGNFPGRFSGRQFSNSRSEMNVSTLELGDSALYLCASSLRTSGAYNEQFFGPGTRLTVL.

J is TRBJ2-3 and V is TRBV7-9; D possibly corresponds to TRBD1 (8 bases). From germline, CDR1 is SEHNR and CDR2 FQNEAQ (reference sequence). This CDR3 contains 14 residues. V lost 8 bases and J lost 3, with 15 bases in between. CDR3 nucleotides: TGTGCCAGCGGCAAACAGGGGGGGACAGATACGCAGTATTTT. Protein product: CASGKQGGTDTQYF.

The chain has TRBV19 and TRBJ2-1; 9 bases map to TRBD2. CDR3 length: 14 amino acids. CDR1 LNHDA and CDR2 SQIVND come from the germline V gene (reference sequence). With 8 bases clipped from V and 6 bases from J, the junction kept 8 bases outside the gene matches. CDR3 residues: CASALGLASNEQFF. The CDR3 nucleotides read TGTGCCAGTGCCCTCGGACTAGCGAGCAATGAGCAGTTCTTC.

The chain carries TRBV6-5 and TRBJ1-6, with 7 bases matching TRBD1. The CDR3 covers 14 residues. The germline V gene encodes CDR1 MNHEY and CDR2 SVGAGI. The junction had 5 bases not matched to a gene; V was cut back by 5 bases and J by 7 bases. The CDR3: CASSTDRVNSPLHF. CDR3 nucleotides: TGTGCCAGCAGTACCGACAGGGTCAATTCACCCCTCCACTTT.

V usage is TRBV6-5 and J usage is TRBJ2-1; 7 positions match TRBD1. CDR1 is MNHEY, CDR2 SVGAGI, per germline. Trimming at V came to 6 bases and at J to 5 bases, leaving 4 bases not matched to a gene. CDR3 length equals 13 residues. CDR3 nucleotide sequence: TGTGCCAGCAGACACAGGGGAAACAATGAGCAGTTCTTC. Translation gives CASRHRGNNEQFF.

The chain employs TRBV5-1 and TRBJ2-3; 10 bases are shared with TRBD1. With V trimmed by 4 bases and J by 1 base, 6 bases remained unmatched. Germline V CDR1 and CDR2: SGHRS, YFSETQ. The CDR3 is 16 amino acids. The CDR3 loop reads CASSSVGTGGTDTQYF. In DNA, the CDR3 is TGCGCCAGCAGCAGCGTGGGGACAGGGGGCACAGATACGCAGTATTTT.

This rearrangement joins TRBV12-5 to TRBJ1-4, with 7 nucleotides matching TRBD1. Germline values: CDR1 LGHNT, CDR2 FRNRAP. The V and J ends lost 7 bases and 8 bases, in that order; junction bases with no gene match: 16. CDR3 length equals 16 residues. CDR3 in amino acids: CASVRVIGDSEEKLFF. In nucleotides, the CDR3 is TGTGCTAGTGTTCGTGTGATTGGGGACAGTGAGGAAAAACTGTTTTTT.

The rearrangement uses TRBV5-1 and TRBJ2-7; D remains unclear. Germline values: CDR1 SGHRS, CDR2 YFSETQ. The CDR3 spans 13 residues. V lost 5 bases and J lost 0, with 9 bases in between. The CDR3: CASRRPDSYEQYF. The CDR3 nucleotides read TGCGCCAGCAGGAGGCCGGACTCCTACGAGCAGTACTTC.

The rearrangement links TRBV19 to TRBJ2-2, with TRBD1 matching 7 bases. The germline V gene has CDR1 LNHDA and CDR2 SQIVND (reference sequence). This CDR3 is built from 15 residues. The trim removed 7 bases at V and 1 base at J, leaving 6 bases unmatched. CDR3 amino acids: CASNAGTVNTGELFF. In nucleotides, the CDR3 is TGTGCCAGTAACGCCGGGACAGTGAACACCGGGGAGCTGTTTTTT.

The chain couples TRBV18 to TRBJ2-5; D gene ambiguous. The CDR3 is made up of 14 amino acids. V was shortened by 0 bases and J by 5 bases, with 10 bases between the two germline ends. The V gene's germline CDR1 is KGHSH and CDR2 LQKENI. The CDR3 is CASSPPLGRETQYF. Here the CDR3 DNA reads TGTGCCAGCTCACCACCCCTTGGTCGGGAGACCCAGTACTTC.

The chain combines TRBV7-2 with TRBJ2-1; tentatively, D is TRBD2 (5 bases). Per germline, CDR1 SGHTA and CDR2 FQGNSA. Trimming left V 5 bases short and J 7 bases short, with 15 bases between. The CDR3 consists of 14 residues. The CDR3 here is CASSKFRTDNEQFF. The DNA for the CDR3 is TGTGCCAGCAGCAAGTTCCGGACTGATAATGAGCAGTTCTTC.

This sequence joins TRBV5-4 and TRBJ2-7; no firm D call. There are 14 residues in the CDR3. Trimming removed 3 bases from V and 7 bases from J, with 17 bases in between. Germline V gives CDR1 SGHNT, CDR2 YYREEE (reference sequence). The CDR3 DNA reads TGTGCCAGCAGCTCCGAAGTGAGTCACTCGGAGCAGTACTTC. Translating it yields CASSSEVSHSEQYF.

CDR3 nucleotides: TGTGCCAGCTCACCACAACTCGGCAGGGGGCGAGAGACCCAGTACTTC. It is translated as CASSPQLGRGRETQYF. The chain employs TRBV18 and TRBJ2-5, with 8 bases identical to TRBD1. This CDR3 contains 16 residues. CDR1 and CDR2 (germline): KGHSH, LQKENI. The trim removed 1 base at V and 4 bases at J, leaving 8 bases unmatched.

V is TRBV12-3 or TRBV12-4 and J is TRBJ2-5; a weak D match, TRBD1 (5 bases). The CDR3 extends over 11 amino acids. Trimming took off 6 bases at V and 7 bases at J, with 9 bases between the two ends. The CDR3 reads CASREGVTQYF. The CDR3 DNA sequence: TGTGCCAGCAGAGAAGGGGTGACCCAGTACTTC.

The chain is built from TRBV27 and TRBJ2-3, with 9 bases lining up with TRBD1. The CDR3 totals 15 residues. Germline CDR1 is MNHEY and CDR2 is SMNVEV (reference sequence). Germline trimming cut 6 bases from V and 1 base from J; bases unmatched to any gene: 5. This CDR3 reads CASSLGQGGTDTQYF. Here the CDR3 DNA reads TGTGCCAGCAGCCTGGGACAGGGTGGCACAGATACGCAGTATTTT.

V usage is TRBV2 and J usage is TRBJ1-2; D uncertain. The CDR3 has 13 residues. The V and J ends lost 7 bases and 3 bases respectively, with 12 bases between them. Germline lookup yields CDR1 SNHLY and CDR2 FYNNEI. This CDR3 is CASTLVEDYGYTF. The CDR3 DNA follows: TGTGCCAGCACTCTAGTGGAAGACTATGGCTACACCTTC.

This clone was counted a few times. This chain joins TRBV5-5 and TRBJ2-5; D not resolved. The CDR3 is made up of 15 amino acids. CDR1 and CDR2 (germline): SGHKS, YYEKEE (reference sequence). V gave up 1 base and J gave up 5 bases, with 15 bases separating them. The CDR3 spells CASSLMRHPGETQYF. The CDR3 DNA reads as TGTGCCAGCAGCTTGATGCGGCATCCCGGGGAGACCCAGTACTTC.

V is TRBV7-8 and J is TRBJ2-1, with D tentatively TRBD1 (6 bases). Trimming took 5 bases from V and 6 from J, leaving 11 bases between them. CDR1 and CDR2 from the germline V gene are SGHVS and FQNEAQ. The CDR3 runs to 13 residues. This CDR3 reads CASSARGSNEQFF. The CDR3 DNA is TGTGCCAGCAGCGCCAGGGGAAGCAATGAGCAGTTCTTC.

V is TRBV5-4 and J is TRBJ2-1; 10 positions agree with TRBD1. CDR1 is SGHNT, CDR2 YYREEE, per germline (reference sequence). CDR3 length equals 14 residues. V shed 4 bases and J 7 bases; nucleotides not matched to a gene: 5. Here the CDR3 DNA reads TGTGCCAGCAGCCCTCGGGACAGGGGAAATGAGCAGTTCTTC. It specifies CASSPRDRGNEQFF.

The chain recombines TRBV10-2 with TRBJ2-7; TRBD2 is a possible D gene (6 bases). CDR1 is WSHSY and CDR2 is SAAADI in the germline V gene. V lost 8 bases to trimming and J lost 0 bases, with 14 bases between them. The CDR3 is 14 amino acids. The CDR3 loop is CASSRGTPSYEQYF. CDR3 nucleotide sequence: TGCGCCAGCTCCCGCGGGACCCCCTCCTACGAGCAGTACTTC.

J is TRBJ2-3 and V is TRBV15, with 9 positions matching TRBD1. CDR3 length: 17 residues. Germline CDR1 reads LNHNV; CDR2 reads YYDKDF (reference sequence). J gave up 1 base and V 3 bases, and 8 bases lay outside the gene matches. The CDR3 loop is CATSSRPGQGRTDTQYF. In nucleotides, the CDR3 is TGTGCCACCAGCAGCCGACCGGGACAGGGACGCACAGATACGCAGTATTTT.

The V and J genes are TRBV18 and TRBJ2-1; TRBD1 agrees at 9 bases. Trimming took 4 bases from V and 4 from J; bases not matched to a gene: 11. Looked up from germline, CDR1 is KGHSH and CDR2 is LQKENI. The CDR3 consists of 17 residues. CDR3 sequence (DNA): TGTGCCAGCTCACAGCTTCCGGGACAGGGTTCGTACAATGAGCAGTTCTTC. Protein: CASSQLPGQGSYNEQFF.

The chain links TRBV7-3 to TRBJ2-7, with 8 bases fitting TRBD1. This CDR3 contains 14 residues. Germline lookup yields CDR1 SGHTA and CDR2 FQGTGA. Losses at the gene ends were 5 bases for V and 0 bases for J; bases not matched to a gene: 3. As DNA, the CDR3 is TGTGCCAGCAGCCGGACAGGGAGCTCCTACGAGCAGTACTTC. Its protein is CASSRTGSSYEQYF.

The rearrangement uses TRBV4-1 and TRBJ1-5; TRBD1 aligns across 8 bases. Germline values: CDR1 MGHRA, CDR2 YSYEKL. This CDR3 has 15 residues. V shed 0 bases and J 5 bases; nucleotides not matched to a gene: 3. CDR3 sequence reads: CASSQEDRAHQPQHF. The CDR3 nucleotides read TGCGCCAGCAGCCAAGAGGACAGGGCCCATCAGCCCCAGCATTTT.